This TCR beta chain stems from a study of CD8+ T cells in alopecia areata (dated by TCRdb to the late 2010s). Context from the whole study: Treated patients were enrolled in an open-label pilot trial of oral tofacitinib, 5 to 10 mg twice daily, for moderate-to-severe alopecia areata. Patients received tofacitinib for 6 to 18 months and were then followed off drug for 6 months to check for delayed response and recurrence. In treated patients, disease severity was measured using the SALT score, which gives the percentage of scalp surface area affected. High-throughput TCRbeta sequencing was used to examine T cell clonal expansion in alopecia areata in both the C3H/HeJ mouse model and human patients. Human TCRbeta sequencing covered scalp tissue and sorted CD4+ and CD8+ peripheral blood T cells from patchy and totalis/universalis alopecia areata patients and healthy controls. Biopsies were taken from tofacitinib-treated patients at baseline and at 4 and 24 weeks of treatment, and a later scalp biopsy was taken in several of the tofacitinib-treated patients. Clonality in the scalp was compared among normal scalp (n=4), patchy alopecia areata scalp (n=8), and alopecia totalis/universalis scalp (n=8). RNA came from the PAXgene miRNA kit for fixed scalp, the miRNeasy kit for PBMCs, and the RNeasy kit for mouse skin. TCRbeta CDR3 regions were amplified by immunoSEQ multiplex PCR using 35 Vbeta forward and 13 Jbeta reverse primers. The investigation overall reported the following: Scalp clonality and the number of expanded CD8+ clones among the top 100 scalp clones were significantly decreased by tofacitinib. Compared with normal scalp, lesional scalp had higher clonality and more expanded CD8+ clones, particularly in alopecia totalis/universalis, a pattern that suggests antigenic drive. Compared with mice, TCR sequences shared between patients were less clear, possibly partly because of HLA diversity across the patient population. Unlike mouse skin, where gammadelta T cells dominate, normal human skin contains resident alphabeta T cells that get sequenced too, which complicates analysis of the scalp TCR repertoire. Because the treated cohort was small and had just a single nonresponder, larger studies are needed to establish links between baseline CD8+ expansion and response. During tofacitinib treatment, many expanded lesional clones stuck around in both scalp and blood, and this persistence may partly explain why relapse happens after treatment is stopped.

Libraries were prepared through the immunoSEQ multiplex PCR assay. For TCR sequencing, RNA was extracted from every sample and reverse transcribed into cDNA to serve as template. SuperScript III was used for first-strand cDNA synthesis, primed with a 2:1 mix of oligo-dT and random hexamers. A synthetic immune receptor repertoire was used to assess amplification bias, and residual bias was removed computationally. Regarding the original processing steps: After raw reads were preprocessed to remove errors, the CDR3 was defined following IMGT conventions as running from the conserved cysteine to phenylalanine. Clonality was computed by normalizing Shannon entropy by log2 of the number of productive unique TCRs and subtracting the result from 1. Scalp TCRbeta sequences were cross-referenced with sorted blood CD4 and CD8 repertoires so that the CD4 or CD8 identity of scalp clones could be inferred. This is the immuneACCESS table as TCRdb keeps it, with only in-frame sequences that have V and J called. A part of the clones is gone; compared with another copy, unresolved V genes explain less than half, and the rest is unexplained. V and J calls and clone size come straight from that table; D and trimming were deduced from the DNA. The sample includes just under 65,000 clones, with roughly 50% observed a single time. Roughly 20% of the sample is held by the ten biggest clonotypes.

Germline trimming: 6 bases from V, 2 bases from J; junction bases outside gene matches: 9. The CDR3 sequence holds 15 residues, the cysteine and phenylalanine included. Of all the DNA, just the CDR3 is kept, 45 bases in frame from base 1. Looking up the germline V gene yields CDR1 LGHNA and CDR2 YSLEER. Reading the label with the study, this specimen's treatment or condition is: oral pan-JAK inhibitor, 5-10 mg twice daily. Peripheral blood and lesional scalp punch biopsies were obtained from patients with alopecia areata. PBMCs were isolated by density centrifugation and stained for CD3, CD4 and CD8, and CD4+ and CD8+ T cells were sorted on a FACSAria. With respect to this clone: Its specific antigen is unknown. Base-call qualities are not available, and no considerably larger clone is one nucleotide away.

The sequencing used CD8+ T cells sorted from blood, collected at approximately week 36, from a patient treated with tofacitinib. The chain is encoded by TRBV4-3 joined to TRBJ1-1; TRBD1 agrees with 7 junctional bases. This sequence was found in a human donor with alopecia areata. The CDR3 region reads CASRQDRRLNTEAFF. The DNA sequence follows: TGCGCCAGCAGACAGGACAGGCGCCTCAACACTGAAGCTTTCTTT.